The next 30 T cell receptor beta chains were all read from a single sample in a study of ipilimumab plus nivolumab after autologous stem cell transplantation. Method: immunoSEQ multiplex PCR; TCRdb's copy keeps in-frame clones and lacks some. The sample carries about 10,000 clones, around 84% recorded once. Here the sequenced sample was PBMCs, taken in a trial of ipilimumab plus nivolumab as post-transplant consolidation. These receptors were obtained from a male donor with diffuse large B-cell lymphoma.

CDR3 bases: TGTGCCTGGAGTCTCAGTCCTCTTCAGCCCCAGCATTTT. Translation gives CAWSLSPLQPQHF. The chain combines TRBV30 with TRBJ1-5; D uncertain. The CDR3 loop spans 13 amino acids. Germline CDR1 GTSNPN, CDR2 SVGIG (reference sequence). Trimming removed 2 bases at V and 6 bases at J, with 11 bases between. The complete variable domain, with remaining parts taken from reference TRBV30 and TRBJ1-5, reads SQTIHQWPATLVQPVGSPLSLECTVEGTSNPNLYWYRQAAGRGLQLLFYSVGIGQISSEVPQNLSASRPQDRQFILSSKKLLLSDSGFYLCAWSLSPLQPQHFGDGTRLSIL.

The genes are TRBV28 and TRBJ2-7; D is unclear. The length of the CDR3 is 11 residues. Germline V lookup: CDR1 MDHEN, CDR2 SYDVKM. V was shortened by 5 bases and J by 5 bases, with 7 bases between the two germline ends. CDR3 DNA sequence: TGTGCCAGCAGTCTGGTGAACGAGCAGTACTTC. Residues: CASSLVNEQYF.

The CDR3 nucleotides are TGTGCCAGCAGCAAAGTTTCAGGGGGAAGGGGCAATCAGCCCCAGCATTTT. Translation: CASSKVSGGRGNQPQHF. V and J are TRBV21-1 and TRBJ1-5; TRBD1 was called by the table and not checked on the DNA. TRBV21-1 has pseudogene status. The CDR3 spans 17 residues.

The V call is TRBV6-5, the J call TRBJ2-1, with TRBD1 matching over 7 bases. This CDR3 comprises 15 residues. The trim removed 5 bases at V and 4 bases at J, leaving 8 bases unmatched. Per germline, CDR1 MNHEY and CDR2 SVGAGI. CDR3 sequence: CASSAMAGGYNEQFF. In DNA form, the CDR3 reads TGTGCCAGCAGTGCGATGGCAGGGGGTTACAATGAGCAGTTCTTC.

The rearrangement joins TRBV5-6 to TRBJ1-6; D is undetermined. V was shortened by 2 bases and J by 0 bases, with 9 bases between the two germline ends. The CDR3 has 16 residues. Germline-derived CDR1 and CDR2 are SGHDT and YYEEEE. In DNA, the CDR3 is TGTGCCAGCAGCTTAGAAGGGAGCTCCTATAATTCACCCCTCCACTTT. It specifies CASSLEGSSYNSPLHF.

The chain combines TRBV28 with TRBJ1-5; D is possibly TRBD1 (5 bases). V was trimmed by 6 bases and J by 4 bases, leaving 22 bases between them. This CDR3 spans 17 amino acids. Germline V gene sequence: CDR1 MDHEN, CDR2 SYDVKM. As DNA, the CDR3 is TGTGCCAGCAGCTCCACCCGGATCGGGGCGGGGAATCAGCCCCAGCATTTT. Translating it yields CASSSTRIGAGNQPQHF.

This chain connects TRBV9 to TRBJ1-1, with 9 nucleotides matching TRBD1. V gave up 3 bases and J gave up 4 bases; unmatched junction bases: 4. Germline CDR1 SGDLS, CDR2 YYNGEE. The CDR3 has 14 residues. The CDR3 coding sequence is TGTGCCAGCAGCGACGACAGGGGGGTCACTGAAGCTTTCTTT. It is translated as CASSDDRGVTEAFF.

V and J are TRBV6-1 and TRBJ1-5; D is uncertain. Trimming removed 6 bases at V and 1 base at J, with 13 bases between. CDR1 is MNHNS and CDR2 is SASEGT in the germline V gene. The CDR3 is made up of 15 amino acids. CDR3 bases: TGTGCCAGCAGCGAACCGGTCGACAGCAATCAGCCCCAGCATTTT. As protein: CASSEPVDSNQPQHF.

This chain joins TRBV28 and TRBJ1-2; 7 positions agree with TRBD1. The CDR3 is 16 amino acids. CDR1 is MDHEN, CDR2 SYDVKM, per germline. The trim removed 1 base at V and 4 bases at J, leaving 9 bases unmatched. CDR3 sequence: CASSLSQGILSYGYTF. The CDR3 DNA is TGTGCCAGCAGTTTATCACAGGGGATTCTGAGCTATGGCTACACCTTC.

The CDR3 loop reads CASSLGQGEVGTEAFF. The CDR3 bases are TGCGCCAGCAGCTTGGGACAGGGGGAAGTTGGGACTGAAGCTTTCTTT. The chain combines TRBV5-1 with TRBJ1-1; 9 nucleotides line up with TRBD1. The CDR3 extends over 16 amino acids. Looked up from germline, CDR1 is SGHRS and CDR2 is YFSETQ. V trimming: 0 bases; J trimming: 5 bases; junction bases outside the gene matches: 8. Filled out from reference TRBV5-1 and TRBJ1-1, the complete variable domain reads KAGVTQTPRYLIKTRGQQVTLSCSPISGHRSVSWYQQTPGQGLQFLFEYFSETQRNKGNFPGRFSGRQFSNSRSEMNVSTLELGDSALYLCASSLGQGEVGTEAFFGQGTRLTVV.

V and J are TRBV7-9 and TRBJ1-2; no definite D call. With 1 base removed from V and 8 bases from J, the gap between germline ends came to 8 bases. There are 12 residues in the CDR3. Germline V gene sequence: CDR1 SEHNR, CDR2 FQNEAQ (reference sequence). The chain's CDR3 is CASSLVTAGYTF. The CDR3 DNA follows: TGTGCCAGCAGCTTAGTTACTGCCGGCTACACCTTC.

This clone came up once. V and J are TRBV27 and TRBJ1-1; tentatively, D is TRBD1 (5 bases). V lost 1 base, J lost 0 bases, and 15 bases lay in between. This CDR3 is built from 17 residues. Per germline, CDR1 MNHEY and CDR2 SMNVEV (reference sequence). The CDR3 nucleotides are TGTGCCAGCAGTTTATGGGGCATTGGTGAATTGAACACTGAAGCTTTCTTT. Protein product: CASSLWGIGELNTEAFF.

V usage is TRBV5-1 and J usage is TRBJ2-7; TRBD1 is a possible D gene (5 bases). Germline CDR1 SGHRS, CDR2 YFSETQ. This CDR3 is 13 amino acids long. The V gene lost 3 bases and the J gene lost 9 bases, with 16 bases spanning the gap. CDR3 nucleotide sequence: TGCGCCAGCAGCTCGACAGTCCCCACAACGCAGTACTTC. Amino acid sequence: CASSSTVPTTQYF.

The chain joins TRBV7-6 to TRBJ1-6; 8 nucleotides line up with TRBD1. This CDR3 has 14 amino acids. The V and J ends lost 5 bases and 5 bases, in that order; junction bases with no gene match: 2. The V gene's germline CDR1 is SGHVS and CDR2 FNYEAQ. The CDR3 region is CASSQTGDNSPLHF. CDR3 in DNA: TGTGCCAGCAGCCAGACAGGGGATAATTCACCCCTCCACTTT.

This clone was found a few times. The V call is TRBV11-2, the J call TRBJ2-1, with D perhaps given as TRBD1 or TRBD2 (5 bases each). V dropped 5 bases and J dropped 10 bases, with 9 bases sitting between them. Germline CDR1 SGHAT, CDR2 FQNNGV. The CDR3 spans 11 residues. CDR3 DNA sequence: TGTGCCAGCAGCCGGGGCTTAGAGCAGTTCTTC. Translated: CASSRGLEQFF.

V is TRBV27 and J is TRBJ2-1, with TRBD2 identical over 10 bases. Germline values: CDR1 MNHEY, CDR2 SMNVEV (reference sequence). This CDR3 contains 15 residues. V dropped 4 bases and J dropped 4; count of bases not matched to a gene: 4. CDR3 DNA: TGTGCCAGCAGTTCTAGCGGGGGCCTGTACAATGAGCAGTTCTTC. It translates to CASSSSGGLYNEQFF.

V gene TRBV7-3 combines with J gene TRBJ2-5, with 12 nucleotides matching TRBD2. The J call may be in error: the DNA end matches TRBJ2-7 better. The length of the CDR3 is 15 residues. Germline CDR1 and CDR2: SGHTA and FQGTGA. In DNA, the CDR3 is TGTGCCAGCAGCTTAGGACTAGCGGGAAACTACGAGCAGTACTTC. Translation gives CASSLGLAGNYEQYF.

The chain combines TRBV5-1 with TRBJ1-2; D uncertain. Germline assignment: CDR1 SGHRS and CDR2 YFSETQ. The CDR3 extends over 15 amino acids. V was shortened by 0 bases and J by 3 bases, with 12 bases between the two germline ends. The CDR3 DNA sequence: TGCGCCAGCAGCTTGGGAATGACCGGGGACTATGGCTACACCTTC. Protein sequence: CASSLGMTGDYGYTF.

The genes are TRBV6-1 and TRBJ2-3, with D unclear. Per the germline V gene, CDR1 is MNHNS and CDR2 is SASEGT. The CDR3 contains 15 residues. Trimming left V 1 base short and J 0 bases short, with 8 bases between. As DNA, the CDR3 is TGTGCCAGCAGTGAAGTCGGGTCTAGCACAGATACGCAGTATTTT. Protein product: CASSEVGSSTDTQYF.

This clone has only one observation. The rearrangement links TRBV10-3 to TRBJ1-5, with TRBD1 as a possible D gene (6 bases). CDR1 is ENHRY, CDR2 SYGVKD, per germline. The V gene lost 6 bases and the J gene lost 1 base, with 10 bases spanning the gap. This CDR3 comprises 14 residues. CDR3 sequence (DNA): TGTGCCATCAGCCGGGACACGAGCAATCAGCCCCAGCATTTT. As protein: CAISRDTSNQPQHF.

The rearrangement uses TRBV9 and TRBJ1-1; D remains unclear. This CDR3 comprises 14 residues. Deletions cut 1 base from V and 0 bases from J, with 7 bases between. Germline V lookup: CDR1 SGDLS, CDR2 YYNGEE. DNA of the CDR3: TGTGCCAGCAGCGTACCTCCTGTGAACACTGAAGCTTTCTTT. Translation: CASSVPPVNTEAFF.

This clone appeared a few times. The chain links TRBV13 to TRBJ1-3, with TRBD1 matching over 8 bases. This CDR3 region has 17 residues. The junction had 9 bases not matched to a gene; V was cut back by 4 bases and J by 1 base. CDR1 PRHDT and CDR2 FYEKMQ come from the germline V gene (reference sequence). CDR3 in amino acids: CASSYGQGEGSGNTIYF. The CDR3 bases are TGTGCCAGCAGCTATGGACAGGGAGAGGGATCTGGAAACACCATATATTTT.

This sequence joins TRBV28 and TRBJ1-6, with 9 bases lining up with TRBD1. V shed 6 bases, J shed 8 bases, and the junction held 8 bases outside the gene matches. The CDR3 has 15 amino acids. The germline CDR1 and CDR2 sequences are MDHEN and SYDVKM. The chain's CDR3 is CASSPAGTGHSPLHF. In DNA, the CDR3 is TGTGCCAGCAGCCCGGCCGGGACAGGGCATTCACCCCTCCACTTT. Supplemented by reference TRBV28 and TRBJ1-6, the full variable domain reads DVKVTQSSRYLVKRTGEKVFLECVQDMDHENMFWYRQDPGLGLRLIYFSYDVKMKEKGDIPEGYSVSREKKERFSLILESASTNQTSMYLCASSPAGTGHSPLHFGNGTRLTVT.

The chain carries TRBV27 and TRBJ1-6; D gene ambiguous. Between the trimmed V and J ends, which lost 6 bases and 0 bases, there was a span of 24 bases. Germline V CDR1 and CDR2: MNHEY, SMNVEV (reference sequence). The CDR3 extends over 20 amino acids. The CDR3 protein is CASSQRGQVLLSSYNSPLHF. The CDR3 nucleotides read TGTGCCAGCAGCCAAAGAGGGCAGGTACTTCTGAGCTCCTATAATTCACCCCTCCACTTT.

The chain recombines TRBV7-2 with TRBJ2-1; no clear D gene. CDR3 length equals 13 residues. Germline assignment: CDR1 SGHTA and CDR2 FQGNSA. Deletions cut 1 base from V and 8 bases from J, with 9 bases between. CDR3 DNA sequence: TGTGCCAGCAGCTTAGGGGGTGGGGATGAGCAGTTCTTC. It yields the protein CASSLGGGDEQFF.

The CDR3 here is CASSQRDSSYGYTF. CDR3 sequence (DNA): TGTGCCAGCAGCCAAAGGGACAGTTCATATGGCTACACCTTC. This sequence joins TRBV7-9 and TRBJ1-2; 7 bases are shared with TRBD1. Germline-derived CDR1 and CDR2 are SEHNR and FQNEAQ (reference sequence). V trimming: 5 bases; J trimming: 5 bases; junction bases outside the gene matches: 8. The CDR3 sequence is 14 residues long.

CDR3 in amino acids: CASSVDHGTRVADTQYF. The CDR3 DNA reads as TGTGCCAGCAGCGTAGATCACGGGACTAGGGTGGCAGATACGCAGTATTTT. V usage is TRBV9 and J usage is TRBJ2-3; TRBD2 agrees at 8 bases. This CDR3 spans 17 amino acids. The germline CDR1 and CDR2 sequences are SGDLS and YYNGEE. V shed 0 bases and J 4 bases; nucleotides not matched to a gene: 10. The entire variable domain, with the rest obtained from reference TRBV9 and TRBJ2-3, is as follows: DSGVTQTPKHLITATGQRVTLRCSPRSGDLSVYWYQQSLDQGLQFLIQYYNGEERAKGNILERFSAQQFPDLHSELNLSSLELGDSALYFCASSVDHGTRVADTQYFGPGTRLTVL.

V gene TRBV4-2 combines with J gene TRBJ2-7, with D perhaps TRBD1 (6 bases). From germline, CDR1 is LGHNA and CDR2 YNFKEQ. The CDR3 is 14 amino acids. The germline V and J ends were trimmed by 1 base and 1 base, with 8 bases remaining between them. The CDR3 region has the DNA TGTGCCAGCAGCCAAGTTGGGACATCCTACGAGCAGTACTTC. Its translation is CASSQVGTSYEQYF.

J is TRBJ2-2 and V is TRBV6-5; D might be TRBD2 (5 bases). V was clipped by 0 bases and J by 4 bases, with 6 bases between them. Germline V gene sequence: CDR1 MNHEY, CDR2 SVGAGI. The length of the CDR3 is 14 residues. The CDR3 DNA follows: TGTGCCAGCAGTTACTCGGGAGCCACCGGGGAGCTGTTTTTT. Its translation: CASSYSGATGELFF.

V and J are TRBV7-8 and TRBJ1-1; 10 nucleotides align to TRBD1. Germline values: CDR1 SGHVS, CDR2 FQNEAQ. There are 15 residues in the CDR3. The V gene end was trimmed by 8 bases and the J gene end by 2 bases; junction bases not matched to a gene: 8. The CDR3 sequence: CASLRDRGGNTEAFF. CDR3 bases: TGTGCCAGCCTCCGGGACAGGGGTGGAAACACTGAAGCTTTCTTT.